The clone carrying this T cell receptor beta chain was counted many times. The antigen remains undetermined. This specimen comes from a study of T cell repertoires in cytomegalovirus infection. Across the study: Through public TCR beta signatures, both CMV infection and matching HLA type were indicated.

TCRdb reprocessed the reads via MiXCR and lists one record per CDR3 protein. The sample contains hundreds of thousands of distinct CDR3 sequences, roughly 22% of which appear only once. Regarding the study as a whole: Summed frequency of shared TCR beta families picked out CMV carriers who also had the relevant HLA. HLA-C-restricted CMV-specific TCR beta clonotypes prevailed in the ex vivo response.

Germline CDR1 and CDR2: SGHAT and FQNNGV. V gave up 5 bases and J gave up 8 bases; unmatched junction bases: 11. The length of the CDR3 is 16 residues. This chain joins TRBV11-2 and TRBJ2-1, with 11 bases lining up with TRBD2. Sequencing input: CD8+ T cells from PBMCs. The receptor comes from a human donor in good health (CMV status not recorded). Some clones in this sample may be carry-over from other donors' samples. The CDR3 DNA follows: TGTGCCAGCAGCCCCCTTAGCGGGGGGGCTGGGGATGAGCAGTTCTTC. Residues: CASSPLSGGAGDEQFF.